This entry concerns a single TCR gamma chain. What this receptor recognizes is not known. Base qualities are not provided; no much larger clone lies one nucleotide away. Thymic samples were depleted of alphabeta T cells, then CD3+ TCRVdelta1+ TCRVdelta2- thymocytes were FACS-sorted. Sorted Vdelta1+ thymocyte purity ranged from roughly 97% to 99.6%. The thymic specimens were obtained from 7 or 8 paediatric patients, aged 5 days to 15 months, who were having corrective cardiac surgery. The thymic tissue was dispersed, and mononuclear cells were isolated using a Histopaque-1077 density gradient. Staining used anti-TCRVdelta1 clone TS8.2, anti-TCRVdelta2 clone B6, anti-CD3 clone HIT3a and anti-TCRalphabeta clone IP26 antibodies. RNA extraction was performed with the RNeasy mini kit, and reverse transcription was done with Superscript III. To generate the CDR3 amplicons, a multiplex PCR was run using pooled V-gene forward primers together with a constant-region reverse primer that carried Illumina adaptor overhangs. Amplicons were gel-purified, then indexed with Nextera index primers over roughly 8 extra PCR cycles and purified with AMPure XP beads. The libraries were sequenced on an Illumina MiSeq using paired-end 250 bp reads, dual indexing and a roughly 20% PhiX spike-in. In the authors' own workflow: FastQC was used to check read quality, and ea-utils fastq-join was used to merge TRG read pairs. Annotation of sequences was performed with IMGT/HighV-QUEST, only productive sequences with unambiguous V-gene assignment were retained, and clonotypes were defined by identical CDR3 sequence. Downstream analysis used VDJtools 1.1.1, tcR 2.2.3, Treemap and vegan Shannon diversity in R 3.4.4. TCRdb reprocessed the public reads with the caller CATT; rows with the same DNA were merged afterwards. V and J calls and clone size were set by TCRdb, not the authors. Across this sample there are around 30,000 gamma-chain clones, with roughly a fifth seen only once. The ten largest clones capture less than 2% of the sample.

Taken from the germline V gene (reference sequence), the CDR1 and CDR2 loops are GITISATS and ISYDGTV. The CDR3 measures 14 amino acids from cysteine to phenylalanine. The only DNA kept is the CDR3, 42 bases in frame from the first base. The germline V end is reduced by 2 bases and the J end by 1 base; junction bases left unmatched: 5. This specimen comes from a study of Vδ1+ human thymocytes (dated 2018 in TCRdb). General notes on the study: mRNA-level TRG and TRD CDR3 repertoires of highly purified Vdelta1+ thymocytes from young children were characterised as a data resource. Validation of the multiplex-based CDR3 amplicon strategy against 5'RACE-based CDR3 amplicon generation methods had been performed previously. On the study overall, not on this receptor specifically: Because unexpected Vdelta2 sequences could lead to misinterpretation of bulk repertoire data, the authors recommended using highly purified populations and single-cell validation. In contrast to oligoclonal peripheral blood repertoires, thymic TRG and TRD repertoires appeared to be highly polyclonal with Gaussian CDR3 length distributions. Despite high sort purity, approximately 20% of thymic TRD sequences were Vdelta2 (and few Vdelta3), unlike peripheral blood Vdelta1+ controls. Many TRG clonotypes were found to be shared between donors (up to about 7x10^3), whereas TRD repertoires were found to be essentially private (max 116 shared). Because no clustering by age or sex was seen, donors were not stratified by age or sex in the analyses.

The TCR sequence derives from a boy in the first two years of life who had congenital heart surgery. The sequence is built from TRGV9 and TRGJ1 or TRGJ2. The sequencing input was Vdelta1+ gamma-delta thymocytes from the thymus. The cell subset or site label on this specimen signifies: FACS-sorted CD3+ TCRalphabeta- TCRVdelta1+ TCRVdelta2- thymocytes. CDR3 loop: CALWEGHNYYKKLF. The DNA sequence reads TGTGCCTTGTGGGAGGGGCATAATTATTATAAGAAACTCTTT.